The 9 T cell receptor beta chains below all came from one sample that was sequenced in a study of T-cell memory formation after mild COVID-19 (dated by TCRdb to 2020 to 2023). Library preparation used 5' RACE. Sequencing relied on an Illumina NovaSeq 6000. Using fastp trimming at Q25 and MiXCR clonotype assembly, TCRdb reanalyzed the public sequencing data and kept in-frame beta chains. One record per CDR3 amino acid sequence lists the most common genes and DNA. This sample is represented by 350,000 to 450,000 distinct CDR3 sequences; 20% to 25% of them were singletons. 8.5% to 10% of the sample rests with the top ten. Input material: PBMCs or a T cell subset sorted from them (not recorded which). The receptor set was obtained from an adult woman who had mild COVID-19 (a few samples of this study predate the infection). The sample titles of this study are shuffled in the database, so cell type and time point are left out; the donor was told from shared clones.

V and J are TRBV4-2 and TRBJ2-1, with TRBD2 identical over 13 bases. Losses at the gene ends were 4 bases for V and 3 bases for J; bases not matched to a gene: 12. The CDR3 totals 19 residues. The germline gives CDR1 LGHNA, CDR2 YNFKEQ. The CDR3 loop reads CASSLNGLAGVKDYNEQFF. CDR3 in DNA: TGTGCCAGCAGCCTCAACGGACTAGCGGGGGTAAAAGACTACAATGAGCAGTTCTTC.

V gene TRBV6-2 or TRBV6-3 combines with J gene TRBJ2-2; possible D gene TRBD1, 6 bases. V lost 6 bases and J 0 bases, leaving 14 bases between the germline ends. This CDR3 has 16 amino acids. CDR1 is MNHEY and CDR2 is SVGEGT in the germline V gene. CDR3 residues: CASRPRGSANTGELFF. DNA of the CDR3: TGTGCCAGCAGACCAAGGGGGTCAGCGAACACCGGGGAGCTGTTTTTT.

Only a few counts were recorded for this clonotype. The CDR3 here is CASSLPGIPQYF. Here the CDR3 DNA reads TGTGCCAGCAGCTTACCGGGAATCCCGCAGTATTTT. The chain couples TRBV5-6 to TRBJ2-3, with a weak D call TRBD2 (5 bases). The CDR3 runs 12 residues. Germline V CDR1 and CDR2: SGHDT, YYEEEE. V was trimmed by 2 bases and J by 10 bases, leaving 11 bases between them.

Many counts were recorded for this clonotype. The V call is TRBV12-3 or TRBV12-4, the J call TRBJ2-1; 8 positions match TRBD2. This CDR3 is 15 amino acids long. The V segment lost 1 base and the J segment 9 bases; nucleotides outside the gene matches: 8. The DNA for the CDR3 is TGTGCCAGCAGTTTAGGAGATCGGGAGGGCGGTGAGCAGTTCTTC. Translating gives CASSLGDREGGEQFF.

V usage is TRBV10-3 and J usage is TRBJ2-1; the D gene is possibly TRBD2 (5 bases). This CDR3 has 10 residues. Germline V gene lookup returns CDR1 ENHRY and CDR2 SYGVKD. Trimming cost V 8 bases and J 9 bases, with 8 bases left between them. The CDR3 bases are TGTGCCATCGGACGGGGTGAGCAGTTCTTC. Protein: CAIGRGEQFF.

The V and J genes are TRBV11-3 and TRBJ2-5; 9 bases line up with TRBD1. Trimming removed 3 bases from V and 5 bases from J; junction bases left unmatched: 7. This CDR3 is built from 15 residues. Germline V gene lookup returns CDR1 SGHNT and CDR2 YENEEA. Here the CDR3 reads CASSFGRTGEETQYF. CDR3 sequence (DNA): TGTGCCAGCAGCTTCGGTAGGACAGGGGAGGAGACCCAGTACTTC.

This clonotype was observed a few times. The J gene is TRBJ1-5, the V gene TRBV24-1, with 9 bases aligning to TRBD1. Per the germline V gene, CDR1 is KGHDR and CDR2 is SFDVKD. The CDR3 runs 16 residues. J gave up 3 bases and V 2 bases, and 4 bases lay outside the gene matches. The chain's CDR3 is CATSDSGQGNNQPQHF. In DNA, the CDR3 is TGTGCCACCAGTGATTCGGGACAGGGAAACAATCAGCCCCAGCATTTT.

CDR3 amino acids: CASSPDRGRETQYF. The DNA of the CDR3 is TGTGCCAGCAGCCCAGACAGGGGGCGAGAGACCCAGTACTTC. The chain employs TRBV7-9 and TRBJ2-5; 10 bases match TRBD1. The V and J ends lost 5 bases and 4 bases, in that order; junction bases with no gene match: 4. Germline V gives CDR1 SEHNR, CDR2 FQNEAQ (reference sequence). The CDR3 runs 14 residues.

This rearrangement joins TRBV3-1 to TRBJ2-7; D ambiguous. From germline, CDR1 is LGHDT and CDR2 YNNKEL (reference sequence). The CDR3 contains 13 residues. V shed 0 bases and J shed 3 bases, with 6 bases lying between them. The CDR3 protein is CASSQDGVYEQYF. The CDR3 DNA is TGTGCCAGCAGCCAAGATGGGGTCTACGAGCAGTACTTC.